This TCR beta chain was identified in a study of spatial heterogeneity in lung cancer. Findings of the study overall: Coverage was estimated at approximately 7% of tumor T cells for alpha chains and roughly 13% for beta chains. Tracking of tumor mutation counts was seen in expanded intratumoral alpha and beta TCR counts.

Ten or more counts support this clonotype. What it binds is unknown. The CDR3 has 14 residues. From germline, CDR1 is SEHNR and CDR2 FQNEAQ (reference sequence). J gave up 4 bases and V 5 bases, and 6 bases lay outside the gene matches. Time point of the sample: sample taken at primary tumor resection. The library protocol tagged each TCR cDNA with a unique molecular identifier. TCRdb independently ran MiXCR on the 5' RACE reads; one entry per CDR3 protein. The sample lists around 21,000 distinct CDR3 sequences, approximately 4.8% occurring once. This sequence originates from a male donor with early-stage non-small cell lung cancer. This material consisted of lung tumor tissue, taken at surgery. The genes are TRBV7-9 and TRBJ1-2; 8 bases match TRBD1. The CDR3 DNA is TGTGCCAGCAGCCCTCAGGGGGCATCCTATGGCTACACCTTC. Translation: CASSPQGASYGYTF.